These T cell receptor beta chains were read from a single sample in a study of T cells in Graves' hyperthyroidism and ophthalmopathy. TCRdb itself ran the multiplex PCR reads through MiXCR, one entry per CDR3 protein. This table holds over 250,000 distinct CDR3 sequences, 25% found once. The sequencing input was blood. The receptors come from a middle-aged man with Graves' hyperthyroidism that later progressed to Graves' ophthalmopathy. The CDR3 runs from the conserved cysteine through the conserved F or W. A D gene is named only where the DNA matches it firmly. Expanded clones get a size class; other rows say once, few or many, or leave the size out.

J gene	clone size	D gene	V gene	CDR3 DNA	CDR3 protein
TRBJ2-7	.	.	TRBV12-3/TRBV12-4	TGTGCCAGCAGCTCCGGACGCGAGCAGTACTTC	CASSSGREQYF
TRBJ1-1	many	.	TRBV27	TGTGCCAGCAGTTTATCGGTGGGCGGGAGCACTGAAGCTTTCTTT	CASSLSVGGSTEAFF
TRBJ2-7	.	.	TRBV7-2	TGTGCCAGCAGCCCCAGCGGGGACAGCTCCTACGAGCAGTACTTC	CASSPSGDSSYEQYF
TRBJ2-7	.	.	TRBV10-3	TGTGCCATCAGTGACCGCCCCCGGGACTCCAAGGAGCAGTACTTC	CAISDRPRDSKEQYF
TRBJ1-1	many	.	TRBV29-1	TGCAGCGCCCTAAGACTCGCTGAAGCTTTCTTT	CSALRLAEAFF
TRBJ2-7	many	TRBD2	TRBV7-2	TGTGCCAGCAGCTTAGCTCCGGCTAGCGGCTCCTACGAGCAGTACTTC	CASSLAPASGSYEQYF
TRBJ2-7	many	.	TRBV20-1	TGCAGTGCTAGACCCCCAGGCCTACGGCAGTACTTC	CSARPPGLRQYF
TRBJ2-1	.	TRBD2	TRBV2	TGTGCCAGCAGTGCACTAGCGGGACTGGACTCGCAGTTCTTC	CASSALAGLDSQFF
TRBJ1-1	many	.	TRBV18	TGTGCCAGCTCACCGATGCTTGGGGGTCGGAACACTGAAGCTTTCTTT	CASSPMLGGRNTEAFF
TRBJ2-7	many	TRBD2	TRBV6-2/TRBV6-3	TGTGCCAGCAGTTACGGGGGTATTTTGACTAGCGCTAGCTCCTACGAGCAGTACTTC	CASSYGGILTSASSYEQYF
TRBJ1-6	many	.	TRBV15	TGTGCCACCAGCCGACCCCCCCCCGTAACAGGGTATAATTCACCCCTCCACTTT	CATSRPPPVTGYNSPLHF
TRBJ1-3	.	.	TRBV12-3/TRBV12-4	TGTGCCAGCAGTTTAGCGCCGTGGAAAGTAATGAGCGCTGGAAACACCATATATTTT	CASSLAPWKVMSAGNTIYF
TRBJ2-7	once	.	TRBV28	TGTGCCAGCAGTCAGGGCGGGGTGACCTACGAGCAGTACTTC	CASSQGGVTYEQYF
TRBJ2-2	many	.	TRBV11-2	TGTGCCAGCAGCTTAATGAGCGGGACAGCGAACACCGGGGAGCTGTTTTTT	CASSLMSGTANTGELFF
TRBJ1-5	.	.	TRBV6-1	TGTGCCAGCAGCCCCGGACTCAATGTCAATCAGCCCCAGCATTTT	CASSPGLNVNQPQHF
TRBJ2-7	many	TRBD2	TRBV5-1	TGCGCCAGCAGCATCTCCGGGACTAGCGACTACGAGCAGTACTTC	CASSISGTSDYEQYF
TRBJ2-5	many	.	TRBV10-2	TGCGCCAGCAGTGATCCCGGGACGTTGGAGGAGACCCAGTACTTC	CASSDPGTLEETQYF
TRBJ2-5	.	TRBD1	TRBV2	TGTGCCAGCAGCGAGACAGGGGGCCTGGGAGAGACCCAGTACTTC	CASSETGGLGETQYF
TRBJ1-2	many	TRBD1	TRBV6-1	TGTGCCAGCAGTGACAGGGGGCAGGCCTATGGCTACACCTTC	CASSDRGQAYGYTF
TRBJ1-1	many	.	TRBV19	TGTGCCAGTAGTATAGGATACAGGAGTTACACTGAAGCTTTCTTT	CASSIGYRSYTEAFF
TRBJ2-2	few	TRBD1	TRBV6-5	TGTGCCAGCATTAGGACAGGGGATACCGGGGAGCTGTTTTTT	CASIRTGDTGELFF
TRBJ2-2	many	.	TRBV9	TGTGCCAGCAGCGTAGCCGGTAGGGCGAACACCGGGGAGCTGTTTTTT	CASSVAGRANTGELFF
TRBJ1-2	many	.	TRBV13	TGTGCCAGCAGCTTACAAAGTCGGTGGGGCTACACCTTC	CASSLQSRWGYTF
TRBJ2-2	many	TRBD1	TRBV6-5	TGTGCCAGCAGTTACTCGGACAGGGGTACCGGGGAGCTGTTTTTT	CASSYSDRGTGELFF
TRBJ1-5	.	.	TRBV19	TGTGCCAGTAGTGTCCCCCCGGACAGCAATCAGCCCCAGCATTTT	CASSVPPDSNQPQHF
TRBJ2-7	many	TRBD1	TRBV6-5	TGTGCCAGCATCCTAGGACAGGCGAGCTCCTACGAGCAGTACTTC	CASILGQASSYEQYF
TRBJ2-2	.	.	TRBV20-1	TGCAGTGCTAGCCCCCGCGGGCCCGGGGAGCTGTTTTTT	CSASPRGPGELFF
TRBJ2-7	many	.	TRBV15	TGTGCCACCAGCAGAGATTCTGTTGTTGGGGACGGGCAGTACTTC	CATSRDSVVGDGQYF
TRBJ2-7	many	.	TRBV24-1	TGTGCCACCAGAGCGGAAGGGGACGAGCAGTACTTC	CATRAEGDEQYF
TRBJ2-5	many	TRBD1	TRBV29-1	TGCAGCGTCCTTACACCGGGACAGCTTTCGGAGACCCAGTACTTC	CSVLTPGQLSETQYF
TRBJ1-2	many	.	TRBV5-1	TGCGCCAGCAGCTTGGCCCGGGACGTAAACTATGGCTACACCTTC	CASSLARDVNYGYTF
TRBJ2-7	many	TRBD2	TRBV12-3/TRBV12-4	TGTGCCAGCAGTTTTCTAGCTAGCGGGGGTTCCTACGAGCAGTACTTC	CASSFLASGGSYEQYF
TRBJ2-7	few	TRBD2	TRBV12-3/TRBV12-4	TGTGCCAGCAGTTTTCAACTAGCGGGGTCCTACGAGCAGTACTTC	CASSFQLAGSYEQYF
TRBJ1-2	.	TRBD1	TRBV28	TGTGCCAGCACTCGACAGGGAAATGGCTACACCTTC	CASTRQGNGYTF
TRBJ2-2	many	TRBD2	TRBV6-5	TGTGCCAGCAGCTCGGGGGGGAGTGGGACCGGGGAGCTGTTTTTT	CASSSGGSGTGELFF
TRBJ2-7	.	.	TRBV6-5	TGTGCCAGCAGTTATGAGGTGAACTCCTACGAGCAGTACTTC	CASSYEVNSYEQYF
TRBJ1-2	many	.	TRBV28	TGTGCCAGCAGCCTAGGGGTTCCCTATGGCTACACCTTC	CASSLGVPYGYTF
TRBJ1-3	many	.	TRBV5-1	TGCGCCAGCAGCTTGATGGGGAGTAGCGGAAACACCATATATTTT	CASSLMGSSGNTIYF
TRBJ2-7	many	.	TRBV2	TGTGCCAGTAAAAGGTCTGGACTTACCTACGAGTGGCAGTACTTC	CASKRSGLTYEWQYF
TRBJ2-7	many	TRBD1	TRBV29-1	TGCAGCGTAGGGGACAGGGGCAGCGAGCAGTACTTC	CSVGDRGSEQYF
TRBJ1-6	many	.	TRBV16	TGTGCCAGCAGCCAGTCCGGCTATAATTCACCCCTCCACTTT	CASSQSGYNSPLHF
TRBJ2-4	many	TRBD1	TRBV7-8	TGTGCCAGCAGCACGGGACAGGGGGCGACCAAAAACATTCAGTACTTC	CASSTGQGATKNIQYF
TRBJ1-5	once	.	TRBV6-2/TRBV6-3	TGTGCCAGCAATTTTCGTCAGCAGCAGCCCCAGCATTTT	CASNFRQQQPQHF
TRBJ2-7	.	.	TRBV6-1	TGTGCCAGCCAGAGTGCGAATCCCTACGAGCAGTACTTC	CASQSANPYEQYF
TRBJ2-2	.	TRBD1	TRBV29-1	TGCAGCGTTGAACTTCAGGGGGAGACCGGGGAGCTGTTTTTT	CSVELQGETGELFF